The 25 T cell receptor beta chains below come from one sample, sequenced in a study of CD8 T cells in ankylosing spondylitis. Findings of the study overall: In ankylosing spondylitis blood, a motif of eight highly homologous TCR beta variants appeared characteristic.

These receptors' targets are unknown. TCRdb processed the 5' RACE reads anew with MiXCR; each CDR3 protein has one entry. This sample has about 390,000 distinct CDR3 sequences, with under 25% found just once. The sequencing sample was made of blood, either unsorted or a sorted T cell fraction (not recorded which). The receptors stem from a male donor with ankylosing spondylitis.

This sequence joins TRBV29-1 and TRBJ2-5, with 7 positions matching TRBD1. In germline, CDR1 is SQVTM, CDR2 ANQGSEA. The CDR3 contains 12 residues. V shed 4 bases and J 1 base; nucleotides not matched to a gene: 0. CDR3: CSVGQGQETQYF. In DNA form, the CDR3 reads TGCAGCGTTGGACAGGGCCAAGAGACCCAGTACTTC.

The V call is TRBV7-3, the J call TRBJ2-1; D is possibly TRBD1 or TRBD2 (5 bases each). CDR1 and CDR2 (germline): SGHTA, FQGTGA. CDR3 size: 16 residues. Trimming removed 0 bases at V and 9 bases at J, with 18 bases between. The CDR3 loop reads CASSLTFGQGVGEQFF. Here the CDR3 DNA reads TGTGCCAGCAGCTTAACTTTCGGGCAGGGAGTAGGTGAGCAGTTCTTC.

The rearrangement links TRBV5-1 to TRBJ2-1; a weak D match, TRBD1 (5 bases). The germline V and J ends were trimmed by 1 base and 6 bases, with 11 bases remaining between them. Per the germline V gene, CDR1 is SGHRS and CDR2 is YFSETQ. This CDR3 is built from 14 residues. As DNA, the CDR3 is TGCGCCAGCAGCTTGTTACAGGTTATCAATGAGCAGTTCTTC. Encoded protein: CASSLLQVINEQFF.

V usage is TRBV5-1 and J usage is TRBJ2-5; 7 positions match TRBD1. The V segment lost 1 base and the J segment 1 base; nucleotides outside the gene matches: 7. CDR1 SGHRS and CDR2 YFSETQ come from the germline V gene. This CDR3 spans 16 amino acids. The CDR3 protein is CASSLFRQGVQETQYF. The CDR3 coding sequence is TGCGCCAGCAGCTTGTTCCGACAGGGCGTCCAAGAGACCCAGTACTTC.

The chain has TRBV12-3 or TRBV12-4 and TRBJ2-7, with 9 nucleotides matching TRBD1. The V and J ends lost 8 bases and 6 bases, in that order; junction bases with no gene match: 11. This CDR3 contains 14 residues. CDR3 bases: TGTGCCAGCTGCCAAACAGGGGGCTTAGGCGAGCAGTACTTC. As protein: CASCQTGGLGEQYF.

The chain combines TRBV9 with TRBJ2-2, with 10 bases that match TRBD2. The CDR3 consists of 16 residues. The germline V gene encodes CDR1 SGDLS and CDR2 YYNGEE. V was pared by 4 bases and J by 1 base, with 4 bases of the junction left unmatched. The chain's CDR3 is CASSHLAGGNTGELFF. For the CDR3, the DNA is TGTGCCAGCAGCCATTTAGCGGGGGGGAACACCGGGGAGCTGTTTTTT.

This clonotype has just a few counts. J is TRBJ1-4 and V is TRBV5-1; 7 bases match TRBD1. The CDR3 runs 15 residues. Germline-derived CDR1 and CDR2 are SGHRS and YFSETQ. V was pared by 4 bases and J by 6 bases, with 9 bases of the junction left unmatched. The CDR3 nucleotides read TGCGCCAGCAGCGACAGACAGGGCAGGGATGAAAAACTGTTTTTT. This gives the protein CASSDRQGRDEKLFF. Together with reference TRBV5-1 and TRBJ1-4, the CDR3 gives the full variable domain: KAGVTQTPRYLIKTRGQQVTLSCSPISGHRSVSWYQQTPGQGLQFLFEYFSETQRNKGNFPGRFSGRQFSNSRSEMNVSTLELGDSALYLCASSDRQGRDEKLFFGSGTQLSVL.

The chain couples TRBV5-1 to TRBJ2-2, with 7 nucleotides matching TRBD2. Germline lookup yields CDR1 SGHRS and CDR2 YFSETQ. V trimming: 4 bases; J trimming: 4 bases; junction bases outside the gene matches: 10. The CDR3 sequence is 16 residues long. The CDR3 spells CASSPSTSVVTGELFF. The CDR3 DNA reads as TGCGCCAGCAGCCCGTCTACTAGCGTCGTCACCGGGGAGCTGTTTTTT.

This clonotype was seen ten or more times. The CDR3 is CASSLAGGKNTGELFF. The CDR3 DNA reads TGTGCCAGCAGCTTAGCCGGCGGAAAGAACACCGGGGAGCTGTTTTTT. The chain couples TRBV7-2 to TRBJ2-2, with D unresolved. Trimming removed 0 bases at V and 1 base at J, with 9 bases between. This CDR3 has 16 residues. CDR1 is SGHTA and CDR2 is FQGNSA in the germline V gene.

CDR3 sequence reads: CASSYSSGGGLYEQFF. CDR3 DNA: TGTGCCAGCAGTTACTCTTCGGGAGGAGGTTTGTATGAGCAGTTCTTC. This chain links TRBV6-5 with TRBJ2-1; 7 nucleotides agree with TRBD2. V lost 0 bases, J lost 8 bases, and 10 bases stayed unmatched. Germline CDR1 reads MNHEY; CDR2 reads SVGAGI. The CDR3 totals 16 residues.

This sequence joins TRBV11-2 and TRBJ2-1; 8 nucleotides match TRBD2. Germline CDR1 SGHAT, CDR2 FQNNGV. This CDR3 is 15 amino acids long. Unmatched junction bases numbered 9, after V lost 1 base and J lost 10 bases. The CDR3 protein is CASSLGASGPWEQFF. As DNA, the CDR3 is TGTGCCAGCAGCTTAGGGGCTAGCGGGCCCTGGGAGCAGTTCTTC.

This clonotype was observed many times. The rearrangement links TRBV12-3 or TRBV12-4 to TRBJ2-5; no firm D call. V was pared by 2 bases and J by 0 bases, with 4 bases between. The CDR3 length is 13 residues. The CDR3 nucleotides are TGTGCCAGCAGTTTATCATACCAAGAGACCCAGTACTTC. Amino acid sequence: CASSLSYQETQYF.

This clonotype was seen only a few times. The V gene is TRBV10-3, the J gene TRBJ2-7; D possibly corresponds to TRBD1 (6 bases). The CDR3 consists of 16 residues. Deletions cut 0 bases from V and 3 bases from J, with 15 bases between. Germline V gene lookup returns CDR1 ENHRY and CDR2 SYGVKD. CDR3 coding DNA: TGTGCCATCAGTGAGTCGATGCATGGGGGCCTCTACGAGCAGTACTTC. It translates to CAISESMHGGLYEQYF.

J is TRBJ2-2 and V is TRBV19; D gene uncertain. Trimming took off 1 base at V and 3 bases at J, with 6 bases between the two ends. The CDR3 spans 14 residues. Germline-derived CDR1 and CDR2 are LNHDA and SQIVND (reference sequence). This CDR3 reads CASSIGPDTGELFF. CDR3 bases: TGTGCCAGTAGTATAGGACCCGACACCGGGGAGCTGTTTTTT.

This clonotype has more than one count but fewer than ten. This rearrangement joins TRBV7-9 to TRBJ2-3, with 8 bases identical to TRBD2. The CDR3 length is 16 residues. Trimming at V came to 5 bases and at J to 1 base, leaving 8 bases not matched to a gene. In germline, CDR1 is SEHNR, CDR2 FQNEAQ (reference sequence). The CDR3 region is CASSPPRAGGTDTQYF. The CDR3 coding sequence is TGTGCCAGCAGCCCGCCGCGAGCGGGAGGCACAGATACGCAGTATTTT.

J is TRBJ2-3 and V is TRBV11-1; 9 bases are a match to TRBD2. The J segment lost 5 bases and the V segment lost 4 bases, leaving 22 bases of the junction unmatched. The length of the CDR3 is 20 residues. CDR1 and CDR2 from the germline V gene are SGHAT and FQDESV (reference sequence). This chain's CDR3 is CASSSPRRGSGRGLQDTQYF. As DNA, the CDR3 is TGTGCCAGCAGCTCCCCTCGGCGGGGTAGCGGGAGAGGATTGCAAGATACGCAGTATTTT.

The J gene is TRBJ2-7, the V gene TRBV5-1; TRBD1 matches 9 bases. J was trimmed by 3 bases and V by 4 bases; bases with no gene match: 5. The germline CDR1 and CDR2 sequences are SGHRS and YFSETQ. This CDR3 region has 14 residues. The CDR3 here is CASSVTGGLYEQYF. The CDR3 DNA reads TGCGCCAGCAGCGTGACAGGGGGTCTCTACGAGCAGTACTTC.

This chain joins TRBV12-3 or TRBV12-4 and TRBJ1-1; D may be TRBD1 (6 bases). The CDR3 extends over 14 amino acids. V was clipped by 7 bases and J by 1 base, with 13 bases between them. The CDR3: CASTFDRTNTEAFF. Here the CDR3 DNA reads TGTGCCAGCACCTTTGACAGGACGAACACTGAAGCTTTCTTT.

The chain recombines TRBV12-3 or TRBV12-4 with TRBJ1-1; D is ambiguous. This CDR3 has 13 amino acids. Between the trimmed V and J ends, which lost 3 bases and 3 bases, there was a span of 8 bases. The CDR3 is CASSFRPHTEAFF. The CDR3 DNA sequence: TGTGCCAGCAGTTTCAGGCCCCACACTGAAGCTTTCTTT.

This clonotype was counted a few times. V usage is TRBV5-1 and J usage is TRBJ2-2; D uncertain. This CDR3 is built from 15 residues. V was cut by 0 bases and J by 0 bases, with 6 bases left in between. Per the germline V gene, CDR1 is SGHRS and CDR2 is YFSETQ. The CDR3 DNA follows: TGCGCCAGCAGCTTGGAAGCGCCGAACACCGGGGAGCTGTTTTTT. Translated, it gives CASSLEAPNTGELFF.

J is TRBJ2-5 and V is TRBV30; maybe TRBD2 (6 bases). Trimming shortened V by 2 bases and J by 5 bases, and 12 bases separated the two germline ends. Germline CDR1 is GTSNPN and CDR2 is SVGIG (reference sequence). The CDR3 spans 13 residues. CDR3 nucleotides: TGTGCCTGGAGTCTGGGGGGTCGGGAGACCCAGTACTTC. It is translated as CAWSLGGRETQYF.

This clonotype has a handful of counts. This chain connects TRBV20-1 to TRBJ2-1, with 7 bases aligning to TRBD2. Looked up from germline, CDR1 is DFQATT and CDR2 is SNEGSKA (reference sequence). The trim removed 6 bases at V and 7 bases at J, leaving 12 bases unmatched. The CDR3 totals 14 residues. The CDR3 DNA sequence: TGCAGTGCCACCGGGGGGACGCCGTGGAATGAGCAGTTCTTC. Translating it yields CSATGGTPWNEQFF.

The chain couples TRBV28 to TRBJ2-7, with 7 bases lining up with TRBD1. The CDR3 runs 14 residues. The trim removed 4 bases at V and 5 bases at J, leaving 8 bases unmatched. Germline V gives CDR1 MDHEN, CDR2 SYDVKM. CDR3 sequence reads: CASSSPGQPHEQYF. The CDR3 nucleotides are TGTGCCAGCAGTTCGCCGGGACAGCCCCACGAGCAGTACTTC. The complete variable domain, with remaining parts taken from reference TRBV28 and TRBJ2-7, reads DVKVTQSSRYLVKRTGEKVFLECVQDMDHENMFWYRQDPGLGLRLIYFSYDVKMKEKGDIPEGYSVSREKKERFSLILESASTNQTSMYLCASSSPGQPHEQYFGPGTRLTVT.

V gene TRBV2 combines with J gene TRBJ1-1; D is perhaps TRBD1 (6 bases). This CDR3 is built from 15 residues. V lost 6 bases and J lost 4, with 18 bases in between. Germline loops: CDR1 SNHLY, CDR2 FYNNEI. CDR3 protein: CASRPPSTGRTEAFF. The DNA for the CDR3 is TGTGCCAGCAGGCCCCCCTCGACAGGTCGCACTGAAGCTTTCTTT.

This clonotype was detected a few times. V is TRBV29-1 and J is TRBJ2-1; TRBD2 agrees at 7 bases. V shed 2 bases and J 3 bases; nucleotides not matched to a gene: 10. The length of the CDR3 is 16 residues. Per the germline V gene, CDR1 is SQVTM and CDR2 is ANQGSEA. CDR3 DNA: TGCAGCGTTGAACTCGCGGGAGATTTTATCTACAATGAGCAGTTCTTC. It codes for CSVELAGDFIYNEQFF.